The clone carrying this TCR beta chain appeared a few times. The entry originates in a study of T-cell reconstitution after alpha-beta-depleted transplantation in children. Unique molecular identifiers were used to barcode this TCRbeta library. One entry per CDR3 protein results from TCRdb running MiXCR on the PCR reads. The sample yields about 340,000 distinct CDR3 sequences, 13% seen once. V lost 0 bases, J lost 6 bases, and 3 bases stayed unmatched. Germline CDR1 and CDR2: MNHEY and SVGEGT. This CDR3 is built from 15 residues. The source material was PBMCs, sampled from the stem cell graft. The J gene is TRBJ2-1, the V gene TRBV6-2 or TRBV6-3, with 9 bases fitting TRBD2. The source of this sequence is a human donor who donated a stem cell graft to a child with Fanconi anemia. CDR3 in DNA: TGTGCCAGCAGTTACTCTGCGGGGGGGACCAATGAGCAGTTCTTC. Amino acid sequence: CASSYSAGGTNEQFF.